Listed below are T cell receptor beta chains from one sample, sequenced in a study of blood T cell repertoires in COVID-19. Sequencing was performed with immunoSEQ multiplex PCR; in TCRdb, only in-frame clones are kept and a portion is missing. The profile covers about 140,000 clones, with approximately 80% appearing a single time and 16% taken by the ten largest. Sequencing was carried out using peripheral blood. These receptors originate from a middle-aged man with acute or convalescent COVID-19. Both conserved end residues are part of each CDR3. Each record gives: J gene, clone size, D gene, V gene, CDR3 length, CDR3 protein, CDR3 DNA. The D gene is left open where the match is weak. Size values are once, few and many counts, or a class for expanded clones, and some rows have none.

J gene: TRBJ2-3
clone size: once
D gene: NA
V gene: TRBV11-2
CDR3 length: 13
CDR3 protein: CASSFPGTDTQYF
CDR3 DNA: TGTGCCAGCAGCTTCCCAGGCACAGATACGCAGTATTTT

J gene: TRBJ1-1
clone size: NA
D gene: NA
V gene: TRBV4-2
CDR3 length: 14
CDR3 protein: CASSRNAENTEAFF
CDR3 DNA: TGTGCCAGCAGCCGTAATGCAGAGAACACTGAAGCTTTCTTT

J gene: TRBJ1-6
clone size: NA
D gene: NA
V gene: TRBV21-1
CDR3 length: 15
CDR3 protein: CASSKEQGGNSPLHF
CDR3 DNA: TGTGCCAGCAGCAAAGAACAGGGTGGGAATTCACCCCTCCACTTT

J gene: TRBJ2-3
clone size: NA
D gene: TRBD2
V gene: TRBV7-3
CDR3 length: 14
CDR3 protein: CASSLGGEIDTQYF
CDR3 DNA: TGTGCCAGCAGCTTGGGAGGGGAGATAGATACGCAGTATTTT

J gene: TRBJ2-5
clone size: NA
D gene: TRBD1
V gene: TRBV13
CDR3 length: 14
CDR3 protein: CASLSNRGRETQYF
CDR3 DNA: TGTGCCAGCCTCTCTAACAGGGGTCGGGAGACCCAGTACTTC

J gene: TRBJ1-6
clone size: NA
D gene: TRBD1
V gene: TRBV9
CDR3 length: 13
CDR3 protein: CASRGTGPSPLHF
CDR3 DNA: TGTGCCAGCAGGGGGACAGGGCCTTCACCCCTCCACTTT

J gene: TRBJ2-3
clone size: NA
D gene: NA
V gene: TRBV4-1
CDR3 length: 14
CDR3 protein: CASSQGSRAQRQYF
CDR3 DNA: TGCGCCAGCAGCCAAGGGTCCAGGGCCCAGAGGCAGTATTTT

J gene: TRBJ2-3
clone size: NA
D gene: TRBD2
V gene: TRBV27
CDR3 length: 16
CDR3 protein: CASSGTSGGAGNTQYF
CDR3 DNA: TGTGCCAGCAGCGGCACTAGCGGGGGGGCCGGAAATACGCAGTATTTT

J gene: TRBJ1-5
clone size: NA
D gene: NA
V gene: TRBV2
CDR3 length: 12
CDR3 protein: CASSDRLQPQHF
CDR3 DNA: TGTGCCAGCAGTGATCGACTCCAGCCCCAGCATTTT

J gene: TRBJ2-5
clone size: NA
D gene: NA
V gene: TRBV5-1
CDR3 length: 11
CDR3 protein: CASTSAETQYF
CDR3 DNA: TGCGCCAGCACTAGCGCGGAGACCCAGTACTTC

J gene: TRBJ1-1
clone size: few
D gene: TRBD1
V gene: TRBV10-3
CDR3 length: 15
CDR3 protein: CAISPGQGADTEAFF
CDR3 DNA: TGTGCCATCAGTCCGGGACAGGGGGCCGACACTGAAGCTTTCTTT

J gene: TRBJ1-5
clone size: NA
D gene: TRBD1
V gene: TRBV5-5
CDR3 length: 15
CDR3 protein: CASSPQGPGGQPQHF
CDR3 DNA: TGTGCCAGCAGCCCACAGGGGCCAGGGGGTCAGCCCCAGCATTTT

J gene: TRBJ2-1
clone size: NA
D gene: TRBD2
V gene: TRBV11-2
CDR3 length: 18
CDR3 protein: CASSFVASGGAFVNEQFF
CDR3 DNA: TGTGCCAGCAGCTTCGTCGCTAGCGGGGGGGCATTTGTCAATGAGCAGTTCTTC

J gene: TRBJ1-1
clone size: NA
D gene: NA
V gene: TRBV6-1
CDR3 length: 14
CDR3 protein: CASSDPMGYTEAFF
CDR3 DNA: TGTGCCAGCAGTGACCCCATGGGCTACACTGAAGCTTTCTTT

J gene: TRBJ1-1
clone size: NA
D gene: NA
V gene: TRBV5-1
CDR3 length: 13
CDR3 protein: CASSVTGNTEAFF
CDR3 DNA: TGCGCCAGCAGCGTCACAGGGAACACTGAAGCTTTCTTT

J gene: TRBJ1-6
clone size: NA
D gene: TRBD1
V gene: TRBV10-2
CDR3 length: 16
CDR3 protein: CASRGTGELLGSPLHF
CDR3 DNA: TGCGCCAGCAGGGGGACAGGCGAGCTATTAGGTTCACCCCTCCACTTT

J gene: TRBJ1-5
clone size: NA
D gene: NA
V gene: TRBV15
CDR3 length: 14
CDR3 protein: CATSSAMAGQPQHF
CDR3 DNA: TGTGCCACCAGCAGCGCAATGGCGGGCCAGCCCCAGCATTTT

J gene: TRBJ1-6
clone size: NA
D gene: NA
V gene: TRBV30
CDR3 length: 11
CDR3 protein: CAWEPRSPLHF
CDR3 DNA: TGTGCCTGGGAGCCAAGATCACCCCTCCACTTT

J gene: TRBJ2-3
clone size: NA
D gene: NA
V gene: TRBV7-2
CDR3 length: 14
CDR3 protein: CASSYQGGQDTQYF
CDR3 DNA: TGTGCCAGCAGTTATCAGGGGGGCCAGGATACGCAGTATTTT

J gene: TRBJ2-2
clone size: NA
D gene: TRBD2
V gene: TRBV10-1
CDR3 length: 14
CDR3 protein: CASTAGGNTGELFF
CDR3 DNA: TGCGCCAGCACCGCGGGGGGGAACACCGGGGAGCTGTTTTTT

J gene: TRBJ2-2
clone size: NA
D gene: TRBD1
V gene: TRBV24-1
CDR3 length: 15
CDR3 protein: CATSDPQGAGGELFF
CDR3 DNA: TGTGCCACCAGTGATCCGCAGGGGGCGGGCGGGGAGCTGTTTTTT

J gene: TRBJ2-3
clone size: once
D gene: NA
V gene: TRBV5-5
CDR3 length: 19
CDR3 protein: CASSLGRLRTAGYTDTQYF
CDR3 DNA: TGTGCCAGCAGCTTGGGCAGGCTGCGTACCGCGGGCTACACAGATACGCAGTATTTT

J gene: TRBJ2-3
clone size: NA
D gene: TRBD2
V gene: TRBV29-1
CDR3 length: 14
CDR3 protein: CSVGASGTTDTQYF
CDR3 DNA: TGCAGCGTTGGGGCTAGCGGTACTACAGATACGCAGTATTTT

J gene: TRBJ2-3
clone size: NA
D gene: TRBD2
V gene: TRBV4-1
CDR3 length: 15
CDR3 protein: CASSHPGAGADTQYF
CDR3 DNA: TGCGCCAGCAGCCACCCGGGAGCGGGGGCAGATACGCAGTATTTT

J gene: TRBJ2-2
clone size: NA
D gene: TRBD1
V gene: TRBV7-2
CDR3 length: 15
CDR3 protein: CASSRGQGNTGELFF
CDR3 DNA: TGTGCCAGCAGCCGGGGACAGGGGAACACCGGGGAGCTGTTTTTT

J gene: TRBJ2-3
clone size: NA
D gene: TRBD2
V gene: TRBV5-1
CDR3 length: 16
CDR3 protein: CASSLGSSGGTDTQYF
CDR3 DNA: TGCGCCAGCAGCTTGGGTTCTAGCGGGGGGACAGATACGCAGTATTTT

J gene: TRBJ1-1
clone size: NA
D gene: TRBD1
V gene: TRBV5-6
CDR3 length: 14
CDR3 protein: CASEPGGPNTEAFF
CDR3 DNA: TGTGCCAGCGAACCAGGGGGACCCAACACTGAAGCTTTCTTT

J gene: TRBJ2-3
clone size: NA
D gene: TRBD1
V gene: TRBV5-1
CDR3 length: 17
CDR3 protein: CASCRGRTGGPTDTQYF
CDR3 DNA: TGCGCCAGCTGCCGGGGTCGGACAGGGGGCCCGACAGATACGCAGTATTTT

J gene: TRBJ1-1
clone size: NA
D gene: TRBD1
V gene: TRBV2
CDR3 length: 14
CDR3 protein: CASRRLRQGTEAFF
CDR3 DNA: TGTGCCAGCAGACGACTGAGACAGGGAACTGAAGCTTTCTTT

J gene: TRBJ1-1
clone size: NA
D gene: TRBD1
V gene: TRBV11-2
CDR3 length: 13
CDR3 protein: CASSLTGVTEAFF
CDR3 DNA: TGTGCCAGCAGCCTGACAGGGGTCACTGAAGCTTTCTTT

J gene: TRBJ2-1
clone size: few
D gene: TRBD2
V gene: TRBV5-6
CDR3 length: 17
CDR3 protein: CASSRLERGISDDEQFF
CDR3 DNA: TGTGCCAGCAGTAGGCTGGAGCGGGGGATATCAGACGATGAGCAGTTCTTC

J gene: TRBJ1-3
clone size: NA
D gene: NA
V gene: TRBV13
CDR3 length: 16
CDR3 protein: CASSLGHERWGNTIYF
CDR3 DNA: TGTGCCAGCAGCTTAGGGCATGAGCGATGGGGAAACACCATATATTTT

J gene: TRBJ1-1
clone size: many
D gene: NA
V gene: TRBV20-1
CDR3 length: 10
CDR3 protein: CSANYGEAFF
CDR3 DNA: TGCAGTGCAAACTACGGTGAAGCTTTCTTT

J gene: TRBJ1-3
clone size: NA
D gene: NA
V gene: TRBV18
CDR3 length: 13
CDR3 protein: CASSPGQGNTIYF
CDR3 DNA: TGTGCCAGCTCCCCCGGACAGGGAAACACCATATATTTT

J gene: TRBJ1-1
clone size: few
D gene: NA
V gene: TRBV5-6
CDR3 length: 14
CDR3 protein: CASGILGAGTEAFF
CDR3 DNA: TGTGCCAGCGGGATTTTGGGGGCAGGAACTGAAGCTTTCTTT

J gene: TRBJ1-2
clone size: NA
D gene: NA
V gene: TRBV25-1
CDR3 length: 14
CDR3 protein: CASSESYRDYGYTF
CDR3 DNA: TGTGCCAGCAGTGAGTCATACCGAGACTATGGCTACACCTTC

J gene: TRBJ1-1
clone size: NA
D gene: TRBD1
V gene: TRBV5-1
CDR3 length: 18
CDR3 protein: CASSLTPQGTPLNTEAFF
CDR3 DNA: TGCGCCAGCAGCTTAACCCCACAGGGGACGCCCTTGAACACTGAAGCTTTCTTT

J gene: TRBJ2-7
clone size: few
D gene: TRBD1
V gene: TRBV11-2
CDR3 length: 16
CDR3 protein: CASSLLVGTAAYEQYF
CDR3 DNA: TGTGCCAGCAGCTTATTAGTTGGGACAGCGGCCTACGAGCAGTACTTC

J gene: TRBJ1-6
clone size: NA
D gene: NA
V gene: TRBV27
CDR3 length: 16
CDR3 protein: CASSPTAGVYNSPLHF
CDR3 DNA: TGTGCCAGCAGCCCCACGGCGGGGGTCTATAATTCACCCCTCCACTTT

J gene: TRBJ2-2
clone size: NA
D gene: TRBD2
V gene: TRBV7-8
CDR3 length: 18
CDR3 protein: CASSLGLAGGWDTGELFF
CDR3 DNA: TGTGCCAGCAGCTTGGGACTAGCGGGGGGTTGGGACACCGGGGAGCTGTTTTTT

J gene: TRBJ2-5
clone size: NA
D gene: TRBD2
V gene: TRBV15
CDR3 length: 15
CDR3 protein: CATSRDSGGQETQYF
CDR3 DNA: TGTGCCACCAGCAGAGATTCGGGGGGCCAAGAGACCCAGTACTTC

J gene: TRBJ2-5
clone size: once
D gene: TRBD1
V gene: TRBV10-2
CDR3 length: 14
CDR3 protein: CASMVGGIQETQYF
CDR3 DNA: TGCGCCAGCATGGTAGGGGGCATTCAAGAGACCCAGTACTTC

J gene: TRBJ2-7
clone size: once
D gene: TRBD2
V gene: TRBV12-5
CDR3 length: 17
CDR3 protein: CASGLAPNGRDPYEQYF
CDR3 DNA: TGTGCTAGTGGTTTGGCGCCAAACGGGAGGGATCCCTACGAGCAGTACTTC

J gene: TRBJ1-6
clone size: NA
D gene: NA
V gene: TRBV28
CDR3 length: 12
CDR3 protein: CASSLLNRDLHF
CDR3 DNA: TGTGCCAGCAGTTTACTAAACCGGGACCTCCACTTT

J gene: TRBJ1-1
clone size: NA
D gene: NA
V gene: TRBV19
CDR3 length: 14
CDR3 protein: CASSIRLLNTEAFF
CDR3 DNA: TGTGCCAGTAGTATTAGGTTACTAAACACTGAAGCTTTCTTT

J gene: TRBJ1-2
clone size: once
D gene: NA
V gene: TRBV5-4
CDR3 length: 15
CDR3 protein: CASSTGPGDEDGYTF
CDR3 DNA: TGTGCCAGCAGCACGGGACCGGGGGATGAGGATGGCTACACCTTC

J gene: TRBJ2-7
clone size: NA
D gene: TRBD2
V gene: TRBV3-1/TRBV3-2
CDR3 length: 15
CDR3 protein: CASSQEAGGPYEQYF
CDR3 DNA: TGTGCCAGCAGCCAAGAAGCGGGGGGGCCCTACGAGCAGTACTTC

J gene: TRBJ1-1
clone size: NA
D gene: NA
V gene: TRBV25-1
CDR3 length: 16
CDR3 protein: CASSESSGQGSTEAFF
CDR3 DNA: TGTGCCAGCAGTGAATCTTCCGGCCAGGGAAGCACTGAAGCTTTCTTT

J gene: TRBJ1-1
clone size: NA
D gene: NA
V gene: TRBV6-5
CDR3 length: 15
CDR3 protein: CASRVRDSWDTEAFF
CDR3 DNA: TGTGCCAGCAGAGTTAGGGACTCTTGGGACACTGAAGCTTTCTTT